This T cell receptor beta chain was documented in a study of blood T cell repertoires in COVID-19. For the study at large: The United States, Italy and Spain provided the acute and convalescent COVID-19 samples. In each case, the material was cDNA or gDNA derived from T cells, B-cell-depleted T cells, or PBMCs.

Original handling: Reference gene primer amplification gave estimated nucleated cell counts. Clones were sequenced by immunoSEQ multiplex PCR, and TCRdb holds only the in-frame ones, with some missing. V, J and clone size reflect that table, while D and trimming were determined from the DNA. The sample has around 60,000 clones, about 82% seen once. The CDR3 is 18 amino acids. V was trimmed by 2 bases and J by 1 base, leaving 18 bases between them. Germline CDR1 is MNHEY and CDR2 is SVGEGT. This TCR came from a man between 65 and 85 years old with acute or convalescent COVID-19. The source material was peripheral blood. The chain combines TRBV6-2 or TRBV6-3 with TRBJ2-1; tentatively, D is TRBD2 (7 bases). As DNA, the CDR3 is TGTGCCAGCAGTTACCTCAGAGGGGGGGGGAAGTCCTACAATGAGCAGTTCTTC. It encodes CASSYLRGGGKSYNEQFF.